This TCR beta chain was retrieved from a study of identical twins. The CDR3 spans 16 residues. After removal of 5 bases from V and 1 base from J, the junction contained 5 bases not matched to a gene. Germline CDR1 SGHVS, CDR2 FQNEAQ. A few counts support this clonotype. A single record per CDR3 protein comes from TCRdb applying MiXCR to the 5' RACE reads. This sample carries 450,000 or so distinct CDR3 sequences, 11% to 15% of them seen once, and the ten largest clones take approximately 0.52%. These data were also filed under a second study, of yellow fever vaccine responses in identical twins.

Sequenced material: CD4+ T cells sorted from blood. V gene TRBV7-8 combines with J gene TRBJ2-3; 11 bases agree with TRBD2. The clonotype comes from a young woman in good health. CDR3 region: CASSPAGLAGTDTQYF. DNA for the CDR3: TGTGCCAGCAGCCCCGCGGGACTAGCGGGCACAGATACGCAGTATTTT.